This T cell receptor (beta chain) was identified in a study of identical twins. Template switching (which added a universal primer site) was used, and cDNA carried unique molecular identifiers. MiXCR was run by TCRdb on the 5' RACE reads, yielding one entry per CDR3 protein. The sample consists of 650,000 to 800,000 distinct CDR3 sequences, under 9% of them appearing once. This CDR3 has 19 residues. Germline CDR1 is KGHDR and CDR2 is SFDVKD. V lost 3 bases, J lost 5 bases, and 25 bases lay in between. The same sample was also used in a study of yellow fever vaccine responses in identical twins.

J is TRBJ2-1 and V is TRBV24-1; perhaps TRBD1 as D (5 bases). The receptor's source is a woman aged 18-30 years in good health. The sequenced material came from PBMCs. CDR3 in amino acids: CATSDAADRRFAENNEQFF. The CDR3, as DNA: TGTGCCACCAGTGATGCCGCCGACAGACGGTTCGCCGAAAACAATGAGCAGTTCTTC.